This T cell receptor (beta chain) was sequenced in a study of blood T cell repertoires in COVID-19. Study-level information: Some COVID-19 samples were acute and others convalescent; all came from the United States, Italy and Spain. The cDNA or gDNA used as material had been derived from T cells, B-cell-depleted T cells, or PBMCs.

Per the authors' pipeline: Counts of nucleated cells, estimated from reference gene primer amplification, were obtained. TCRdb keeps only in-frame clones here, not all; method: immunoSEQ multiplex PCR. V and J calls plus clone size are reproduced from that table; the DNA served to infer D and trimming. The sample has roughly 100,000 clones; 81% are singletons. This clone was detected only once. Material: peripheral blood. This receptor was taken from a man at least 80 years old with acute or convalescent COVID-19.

CDR3 DNA sequence: TGTGCCAGCAACGCGGGAAGGTGGACAGATACGCAGTATTTT. Its translation is CASNAGRWTDTQYF. The chain uses TRBV27 and TRBJ2-3; TRBD2 might be the D (6 bases). There are 14 residues in the CDR3. V lost 7 bases to trimming and J lost 3 bases, with 14 bases between them. CDR1 is MNHEY and CDR2 is SMNVEV in the germline V gene (reference sequence).